This record concerns one TCR beta chain sequence. CDR1 and CDR2 from the germline V gene are MNHEY and SVGEGT. This CDR3 has 19 residues. Trimming removed 2 bases from V and 0 bases from J, with 23 bases in between. The data derive from a study of blood T cell repertoires in COVID-19. Study as a whole: T cells, B-cell-depleted T cells, or PBMCs provided the cDNA or gDNA that served as material.

In the authors' methods: Amplifying reference gene primers gave estimates of nucleated cell counts. The method was immunoSEQ multiplex PCR; TCRdb's version includes in-frame clones alone and lacks a portion of them. That table gives V, J and clone size, and the DNA gave D and trimming. The table shows about 38,000 clones, with roughly 90% occurring only once. The chain combines TRBV6-2 or TRBV6-3 with TRBJ2-7; D perhaps matches TRBD1 (5 bases). The source of this sequence is a man aged 55 to 70 with active or convalescent COVID-19. The sequenced sample was peripheral blood. The CDR3 DNA reads TGTGCCAGCAGTTACACCGGTGGGGCTCACTCTCGAATCTCCTACGAGCAGTACTTC. Translating it yields CASSYTGGAHSRISYEQYF.